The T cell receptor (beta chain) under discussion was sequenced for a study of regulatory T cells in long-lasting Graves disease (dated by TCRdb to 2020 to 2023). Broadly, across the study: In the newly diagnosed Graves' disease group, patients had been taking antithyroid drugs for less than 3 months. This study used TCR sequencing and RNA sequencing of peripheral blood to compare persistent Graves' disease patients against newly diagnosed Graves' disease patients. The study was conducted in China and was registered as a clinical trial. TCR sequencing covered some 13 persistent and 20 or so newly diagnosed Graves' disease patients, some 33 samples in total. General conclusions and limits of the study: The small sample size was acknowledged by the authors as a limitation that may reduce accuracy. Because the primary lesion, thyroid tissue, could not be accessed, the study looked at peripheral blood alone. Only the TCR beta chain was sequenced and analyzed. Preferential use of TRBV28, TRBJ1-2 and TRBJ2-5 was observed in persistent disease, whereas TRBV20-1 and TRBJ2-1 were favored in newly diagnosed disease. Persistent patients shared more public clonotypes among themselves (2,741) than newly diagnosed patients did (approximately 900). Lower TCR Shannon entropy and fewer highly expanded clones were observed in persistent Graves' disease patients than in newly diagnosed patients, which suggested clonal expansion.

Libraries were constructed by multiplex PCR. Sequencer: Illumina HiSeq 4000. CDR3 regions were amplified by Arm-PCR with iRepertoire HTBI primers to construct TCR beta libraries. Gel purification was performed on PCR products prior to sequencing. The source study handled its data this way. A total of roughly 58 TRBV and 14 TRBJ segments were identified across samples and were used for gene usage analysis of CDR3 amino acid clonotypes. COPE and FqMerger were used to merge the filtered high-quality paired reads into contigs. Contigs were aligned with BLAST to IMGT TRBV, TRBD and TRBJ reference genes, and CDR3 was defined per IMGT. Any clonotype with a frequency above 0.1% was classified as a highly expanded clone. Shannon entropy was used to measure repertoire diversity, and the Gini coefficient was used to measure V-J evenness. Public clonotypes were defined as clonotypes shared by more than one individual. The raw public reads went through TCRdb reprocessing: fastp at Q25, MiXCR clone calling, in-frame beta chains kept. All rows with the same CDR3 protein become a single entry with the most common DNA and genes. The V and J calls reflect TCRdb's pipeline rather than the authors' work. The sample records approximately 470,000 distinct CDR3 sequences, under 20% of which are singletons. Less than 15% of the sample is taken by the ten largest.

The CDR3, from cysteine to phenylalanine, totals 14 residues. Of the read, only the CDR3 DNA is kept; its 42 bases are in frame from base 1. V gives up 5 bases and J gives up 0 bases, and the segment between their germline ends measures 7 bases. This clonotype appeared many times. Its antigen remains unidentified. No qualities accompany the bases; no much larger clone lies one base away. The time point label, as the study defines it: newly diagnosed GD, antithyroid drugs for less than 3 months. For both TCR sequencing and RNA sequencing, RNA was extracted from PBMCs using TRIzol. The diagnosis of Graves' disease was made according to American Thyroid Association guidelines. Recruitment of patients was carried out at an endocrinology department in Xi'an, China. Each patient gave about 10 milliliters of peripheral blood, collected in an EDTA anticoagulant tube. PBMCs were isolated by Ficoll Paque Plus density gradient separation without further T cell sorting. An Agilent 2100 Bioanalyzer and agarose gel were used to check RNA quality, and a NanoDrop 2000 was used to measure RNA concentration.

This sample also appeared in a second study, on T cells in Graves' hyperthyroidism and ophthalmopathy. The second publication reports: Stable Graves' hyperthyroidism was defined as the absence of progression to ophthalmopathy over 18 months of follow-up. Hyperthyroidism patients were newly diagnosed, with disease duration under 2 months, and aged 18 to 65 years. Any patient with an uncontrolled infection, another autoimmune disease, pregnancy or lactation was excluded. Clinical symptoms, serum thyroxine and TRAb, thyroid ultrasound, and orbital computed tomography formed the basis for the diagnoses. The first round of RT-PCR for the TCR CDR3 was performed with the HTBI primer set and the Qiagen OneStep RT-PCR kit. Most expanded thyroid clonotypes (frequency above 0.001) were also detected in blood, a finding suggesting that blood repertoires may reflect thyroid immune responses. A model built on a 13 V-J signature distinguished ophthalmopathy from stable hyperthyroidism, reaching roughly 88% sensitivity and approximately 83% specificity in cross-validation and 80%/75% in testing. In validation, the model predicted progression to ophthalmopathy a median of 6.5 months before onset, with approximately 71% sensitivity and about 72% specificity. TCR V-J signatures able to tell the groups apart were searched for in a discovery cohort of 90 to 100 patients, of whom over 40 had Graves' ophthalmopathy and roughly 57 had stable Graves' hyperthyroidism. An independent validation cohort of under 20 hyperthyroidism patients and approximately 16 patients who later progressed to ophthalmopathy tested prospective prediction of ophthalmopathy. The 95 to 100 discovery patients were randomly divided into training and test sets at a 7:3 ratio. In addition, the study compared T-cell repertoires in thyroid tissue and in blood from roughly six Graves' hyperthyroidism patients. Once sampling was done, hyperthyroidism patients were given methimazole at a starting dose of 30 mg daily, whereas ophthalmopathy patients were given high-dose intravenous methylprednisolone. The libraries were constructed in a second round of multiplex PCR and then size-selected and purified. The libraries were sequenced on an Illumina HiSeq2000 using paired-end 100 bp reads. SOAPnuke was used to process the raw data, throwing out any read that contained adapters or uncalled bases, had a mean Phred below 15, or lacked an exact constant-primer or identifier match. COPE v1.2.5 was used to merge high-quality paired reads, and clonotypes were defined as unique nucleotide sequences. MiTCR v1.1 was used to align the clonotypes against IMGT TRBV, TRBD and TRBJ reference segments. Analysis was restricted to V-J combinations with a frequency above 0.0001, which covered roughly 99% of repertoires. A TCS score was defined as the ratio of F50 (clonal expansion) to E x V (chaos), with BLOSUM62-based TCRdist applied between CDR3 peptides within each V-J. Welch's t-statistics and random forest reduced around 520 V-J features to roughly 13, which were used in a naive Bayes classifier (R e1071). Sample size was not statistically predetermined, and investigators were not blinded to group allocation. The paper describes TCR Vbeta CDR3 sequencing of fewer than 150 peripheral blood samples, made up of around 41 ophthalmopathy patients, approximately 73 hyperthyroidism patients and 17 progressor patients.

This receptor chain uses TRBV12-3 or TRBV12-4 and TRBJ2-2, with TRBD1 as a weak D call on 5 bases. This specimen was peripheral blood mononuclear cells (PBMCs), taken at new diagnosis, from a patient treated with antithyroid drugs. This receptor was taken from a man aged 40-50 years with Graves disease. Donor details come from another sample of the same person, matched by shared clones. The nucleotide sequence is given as TGTGCCAGCAGTAGGACACCGAACACCGGGGAGCTGTTTTTT. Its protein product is CASSRTPNTGELFF.